These 20 T cell receptor beta chains share one sample of origin, sequenced in a study of a mutant IDH1 vaccine in newly diagnosed glioma. Stated time point: week 11, during vaccination. Vaccinated patients received 300 ug of mutant IDH1 20-mer peptide per dose, with topical imiquimod. Assay used: immunoSEQ multiplex PCR; TCRdb lists only in-frame clones, some missing. The sample has 110,000 or so clones, 90% seen once. The antigens these receptors bind are not known. Sequencing used PBMCs, obtained from a glioma patient whose treatment included an IDH1 peptide vaccine. These receptor sequences come from a woman aged 45-60 years with glioma.

This chain joins TRBV5-1 and TRBJ2-1; 7 bases fit TRBD2. CDR3 length: 16 amino acids. From germline, CDR1 is SGHRS and CDR2 YFSETQ. V trimming: 3 bases; J trimming: 1 base; junction bases outside the gene matches: 7. The DNA for the CDR3 is TGCGCCAGCAGCTCGGCGGGAGCGGGGTCCTACAATGAGCAGTTCTTC. As protein: CASSSAGAGSYNEQFF.

The chain joins TRBV5-6 to TRBJ2-1; TRBD2 matches at 8 bases. CDR1 SGHDT and CDR2 YYEEEE come from the germline V gene. Losses at the gene ends were 2 bases for V and 2 bases for J; bases not matched to a gene: 3. The CDR3 runs to 15 residues. In nucleotides, the CDR3 is TGTGCCAGCAGCTTTAGCGGGGAAACCTACAATGAGCAGTTCTTC. It is translated as CASSFSGETYNEQFF.

The CDR3 DNA reads as TGCAGCGTCATCGGGGCTCTCTACGAGCAGTACTTC. Translating gives CSVIGALYEQYF. The rearrangement uses TRBV29-1 and TRBJ2-7, with D perhaps TRBD1 or TRBD2 (5 bases each). Trimming took off 6 bases at V and 3 bases at J, with 12 bases between the two ends. CDR1 is SQVTM and CDR2 is ANQGSEA in the germline V gene. CDR3 length: 12 amino acids.

This clone was seen just once. The chain uses TRBV2 and TRBJ2-1, with D hard to call. Trimming removed 6 bases at V and 8 bases at J, with 17 bases between. Germline CDR1 is SNHLY and CDR2 is FYNNEI. The CDR3 has 14 residues. CDR3 coding DNA: TGTGCCAGCAGGGAACCACCCCTCACGGATGAGCAGTTCTTC. It yields the protein CASREPPLTDEQFF.

The J gene is TRBJ2-7, the V gene TRBV7-9; D is unresolved. Trimming removed 2 bases from V and 5 bases from J, with 7 bases in between. Looked up from germline, CDR1 is SEHNR and CDR2 is FQNEAQ (reference sequence). The CDR3 is made up of 12 amino acids. The chain's CDR3 is CASSLIVHEQYF. As DNA, the CDR3 is TGTGCCAGCAGCTTAATCGTCCACGAGCAGTACTTC.

This clone is a singleton in its sample. The chain carries TRBV6-1 and TRBJ2-7; 9 bases are shared with TRBD1. This CDR3 comprises 15 residues. V dropped 8 bases and J dropped 4; count of bases not matched to a gene: 12. Germline V lookup: CDR1 MNHNS, CDR2 SASEGT. The DNA for the CDR3 is TGTGCCAGCGCTTCCAAACAGGGGGCGGGGTACGAGCAGTACTTC. This encodes CASASKQGAGYEQYF.

The rearrangement links TRBV18 to TRBJ2-5; TRBD2 is a possible D gene (6 bases). The CDR3 has 17 amino acids. V lost 3 bases to trimming and J lost 5 bases, with 22 bases between them. Germline loops: CDR1 KGHSH, CDR2 LQKENI. CDR3 region: CASSPGDKRARTETQYF. Here the CDR3 DNA reads TGTGCCAGCTCACCTGGAGACAAGCGGGCCAGGACGGAGACCCAGTACTTC.

V is TRBV5-1 and J is TRBJ2-1, with 10 bases aligning to TRBD2. V gave up 1 base and J gave up 0 bases; unmatched junction bases: 1. There are 16 residues in the CDR3. Germline assignment: CDR1 SGHRS and CDR2 YFSETQ. CDR3 amino acids: CASSLPSGGSYNEQFF. CDR3 nucleotides: TGCGCCAGCAGCTTGCCTAGCGGGGGCTCCTACAATGAGCAGTTCTTC.

The chain is built from TRBV19 and TRBJ1-6; D is unresolved. V lost 7 bases and J 11 bases, leaving 18 bases between the germline ends. CDR3 length: 14 residues. The V gene's germline CDR1 is LNHDA and CDR2 SQIVND (reference sequence). CDR3: CASTNRALGTPLHF. DNA for the CDR3: TGTGCCAGTACTAACCGGGCTCTGGGGACACCCCTCCACTTT. The variable domain in full, with the rest retrieved from reference TRBV19 and TRBJ1-6, is DGGITQSPKYLFRKEGQNVTLSCEQNLNHDAMYWYRQDPGQGLRLIYYSQIVNDFQKGDIAEGYSVSREKKESFPLTVTSAQKNPTAFYLCASTNRALGTPLHFGNGTRLTVT.

The chain has TRBV6-6 and TRBJ2-1, with 8 bases that match TRBD2. Per the germline V gene, CDR1 is MNHNY and CDR2 is SVGAGI (reference sequence). The CDR3 consists of 16 residues. V shed 7 bases and J 10 bases; nucleotides not matched to a gene: 18. The CDR3 coding sequence is TGTGCCAGCACACTATTAAGCGGGAGAACCATAAGGGAGCAGTTCTTC. Translation gives CASTLLSGRTIREQFF.

V usage is TRBV12-5 and J usage is TRBJ2-7; D might be TRBD1 (5 bases). Trimming removed 0 bases from V and 3 bases from J, with 18 bases in between. The CDR3 runs to 17 residues. Looked up from germline, CDR1 is LGHNT and CDR2 is FRNRAP. CDR3 DNA: TGTGCTAGTGGTTTGGTCAATACAGGCCCCTCAGACTACGAGCAGTACTTC. Amino acids: CASGLVNTGPSDYEQYF.

The chain employs TRBV27 and TRBJ1-1, with a possible D match to TRBD1 (5 bases). V gave up 3 bases and J gave up 5 bases, with 13 bases separating them. Germline values: CDR1 MNHEY, CDR2 SMNVEV (reference sequence). There are 14 residues in the CDR3. The CDR3, as DNA: TGTGCCAGCAGTTTGAAGGGGTCGAGGACTGAAGCTTTCTTT. Residues: CASSLKGSRTEAFF.

The gene calls are TRBV19 and TRBJ2-2, with D possibly being TRBD2 (5 bases). Trimming left V 3 bases short and J 4 bases short, with 12 bases between. CDR1 is LNHDA and CDR2 is SQIVND in the germline V gene (reference sequence). This CDR3 is 15 amino acids long. CDR3 sequence reads: CASSIVAEVTGELFF. The CDR3 DNA follows: TGTGCCAGTAGTATTGTGGCGGAGGTCACCGGGGAGCTGTTTTTT.

The chain links TRBV7-9 to TRBJ1-3, with D perhaps TRBD1 (6 bases). Germline loops: CDR1 SEHNR, CDR2 FQNEAQ (reference sequence). This CDR3 contains 16 residues. V lost 5 bases and J lost 0, with 14 bases in between. The DNA for the CDR3 is TGTGCCAGCAGCCCCACCAGGGGATCCTCTGGAAACACCATATATTTT. Translated: CASSPTRGSSGNTIYF.

The CDR3 region is CASNRVGANVLTF. The CDR3, as DNA: TGCGCCAGCAACAGGGTTGGGGCCAACGTCCTGACTTTC. The chain uses TRBV5-1 and TRBJ2-6, with TRBD1 as a possible D gene (6 bases). Trimming removed 6 bases at V and 3 bases at J, with 7 bases between. The CDR3 covers 13 residues. Germline V gene sequence: CDR1 SGHRS, CDR2 YFSETQ. Full variable domain (missing parts from reference TRBV5-1 and TRBJ2-6): KAGVTQTPRYLIKTRGQQVTLSCSPISGHRSVSWYQQTPGQGLQFLFEYFSETQRNKGNFPGRFSGRQFSNSRSEMNVSTLELGDSALYLCASNRVGANVLTFGAGSRLTVL.

The CDR3 DNA reads TGTGCCAGCAGCCAAGAGGCAACAGGGGGAAATGAAAAACTGTTTTTT. Its protein is CASSQEATGGNEKLFF. The rearrangement joins TRBV4-2 to TRBJ1-4; 8 positions agree with TRBD1. CDR3 length: 16 residues. Germline CDR1 is LGHNA and CDR2 is YNFKEQ. Trimming cost V 0 bases and J 5 bases; bases outside gene matches: 5.

V is TRBV4-2 and J is TRBJ2-7; 10 nucleotides agree with TRBD2. This CDR3 is built from 15 residues. CDR1 is LGHNA, CDR2 YNFKEQ, per germline. The V gene end was trimmed by 1 base and the J gene end by 3 bases; junction bases not matched to a gene: 3. The CDR3 here is CASSQGRTSGYEQYF. DNA for the CDR3: TGTGCCAGCAGCCAAGGAAGGACTAGCGGCTACGAGCAGTACTTC.

The chain uses TRBV6-1 and TRBJ1-2, with D hard to call. The V gene lost 7 bases and the J gene lost 8 bases, with 23 bases spanning the gap. The CDR3 is made up of 15 amino acids. Germline assignment: CDR1 MNHNS and CDR2 SASEGT. In DNA, the CDR3 is TGTGCCAGCACCGATAGGGCCCGGGGATCGGGAGGCTACACCTTC. Translating it yields CASTDRARGSGGYTF.

This clone was seen a few times. Other DNA sequences in the same sample also yield this CDR3. The CDR3 here is CASSLSDSYEQYF. CDR3 DNA: TGTGCCAGCAGTTTATCGGACTCCTACGAGCAGTACTTC. V usage is TRBV28 and J usage is TRBJ2-7, with D unresolved. The germline V gene encodes CDR1 MDHEN and CDR2 SYDVKM. CDR3 size: 13 residues. V lost 1 base and J lost 0, with 4 bases in between.

V is TRBV11-2 and J is TRBJ2-5; 7 bases are shared with TRBD1. Germline V CDR1 and CDR2: SGHAT, FQNNGV. Losses at the gene ends were 2 bases for V and 5 bases for J; bases not matched to a gene: 2. CDR3 length: 13 residues. CDR3 DNA sequence: TGTGCCAGCAGCTTATACAGGGGTGAGACCCAGTACTTC. It is translated as CASSLYRGETQYF.